These 4 T cell receptor beta chains originate from one sample sequenced in a study of graft-versus-host responses after intestinal transplantation. Antigen specificity for these receptors is unknown. Some clones are missing from TCRdb's copy, which holds only in-frame ones; the method was immunoSEQ multiplex PCR. The sample comprises about 120,000 clones, around 94% of which are singletons, and about 0.25% rests with the top ten. This material consisted of unstimulated CD4+ T cells sorted from spleen or lymph node cells, taken before transplant. All receptors derive from a human donor who was the organ donor for an intestinal transplant.

The chain links TRBV21-1 to TRBJ1-5; TRBD1, the table's D call, lacks a check against the DNA. TRBV21-1 is deemed a pseudogene. The CDR3 runs to 16 residues. The CDR3 bases are TGTGCCAGCAGCCCTGGAAGCAGGGTCCGCAATCAGCCCCAGCATTTT. Translating it yields CASSPGSRVRNQPQHF.

This chain joins TRBV7-2 and TRBJ2-2; D remains unclear. The CDR3 length is 12 residues. V lost 3 bases to trimming and J lost 6 bases, with 5 bases between them. Germline values: CDR1 SGHTA, CDR2 FQGNSA. In DNA form, the CDR3 reads TGTGCCAGCAGCTTCATCCCCGGGGAGCTGTTTTTT. It specifies CASSFIPGELFF. Supplemented by reference TRBV7-2 and TRBJ2-2, the full variable domain reads GAGVSQSPSNKVTEKGKDVELRCDPISGHTALYWYRQSLGQGLEFLIYFQGNSAPDKSGLPSDRFSAERTGGSVSTLTIQRTQQEDSAVYLCASSFIPGELFFGEGSRLTVL.

The chain joins TRBV4-1 to TRBJ1-2; D may be TRBD1 (5 bases). The CDR3 runs 15 residues. V lost 1 base to trimming and J lost 8 bases, with 17 bases between them. Germline values: CDR1 MGHRA, CDR2 YSYEKL. CDR3 sequence (DNA): TGCGCCAGCAGCCAAGCAGTTCCGGGGCTAAAAGGCTACACCTTC. It yields the protein CASSQAVPGLKGYTF.

In its sample, this clone was seen once. The rearrangement joins TRBV7-2 to TRBJ2-1; possibly TRBD1 or TRBD2 for D (5 bases each). Germline loops: CDR1 SGHTA, CDR2 FQGNSA. There are 14 residues in the CDR3. The V end lost 7 bases, the J end lost 6 bases, and 16 bases lay between the germline ends. The CDR3 sequence is CASKFQPGRNEQFF. In DNA, the CDR3 is TGTGCCAGCAAATTCCAACCGGGGCGCAATGAGCAGTTCTTC. Together with reference TRBV7-2 and TRBJ2-1, the CDR3 gives the full variable domain: GAGVSQSPSNKVTEKGKDVELRCDPISGHTALYWYRQSLGQGLEFLIYFQGNSAPDKSGLPSDRFSAERTGGSVSTLTIQRTQQEDSAVYLCASKFQPGRNEQFFGPGTRLTVL.